Listed below are T cell receptor beta chains from one sample, sequenced in a study of cytomegalovirus exposure and HLA in healthy donors. The assay was immunoSEQ multiplex PCR, and TCRdb's table has in-frame clones only and misses some. The table has 190,000 or so clones, around 81% seen once; the top ten hold 2.8%. Sequencing was carried out using PBMCs. These receptor sequences come from a woman aged 18-30 years in good health and CMV-seropositive. The CDR3 runs from the conserved cysteine through the conserved F or W. D genes are given only for firm matches. The size field is filled for only some rows; it gives once, few, many or a size class.

D gene	V gene	J gene	clone size	CDR3 length	CDR3 DNA	CDR3 protein
NA	TRBV6-1	TRBJ2-7	NA	17	TGTGCCAGCAGTGAAGGTGGCGGGGACTCATGGGCCTACGAGCAGTACTTC	CASSEGGGDSWAYEQYF
TRBD1	TRBV6-5	TRBJ1-4	NA	13	TGTGCCAGCAGCAAGACAGGGAGTGAAAAACTGTTTTTT	CASSKTGSEKLFF
NA	TRBV2	TRBJ2-7	few	12	TGTGCCAGCAGGGGCAGCCCCTACGAGCAGTACTTC	CASRGSPYEQYF
NA	TRBV27	TRBJ1-2	NA	16	TGTGCCAGCAGTTTATCCCCTGGAGCTTTCCGGATGGGCTACACCTTC	CASSLSPGAFRMGYTF
NA	TRBV19	TRBJ2-3	once	14	TGTGCCAGTAGTATAAGCCCGAGCACAGATACGCAGTATTTT	CASSISPSTDTQYF
TRBD1	TRBV9	TRBJ1-2	NA	18	TGTGCCAGCAGCCTCTTGCGCGGACAGGGTCGAAGGGGCTATGGCTACACCTTC	CASSLLRGQGRRGYGYTF
TRBD2	TRBV5-4	TRBJ2-7	once	15	TGTGCCAGCAGCTTCGGCGGGGGTCCAGCCTACGAGCAGTACTTC	CASSFGGGPAYEQYF
NA	TRBV29-1	TRBJ2-7	many	12	TGCAGCGTATGGGGCGCCAGGTACGAGCAGTACTTC	CSVWGARYEQYF
NA	TRBV27	TRBJ1-1	NA	15	TGTGCCAGCAGTTTAGTCGCGGGGCTCAACACTGAAGCTTTCTTT	CASSLVAGLNTEAFF
NA	TRBV7-6	TRBJ2-5	NA	16	TGTGCCAGCAGCCCGCCCTCGATCCTGACTCAAGAGACCCAGTACTTC	CASSPPSILTQETQYF
NA	TRBV7-9	TRBJ2-7	NA	15	TGTGCCAGCAGCTTTCCGGACGGAGGCTCCTACGAGCAGTACTTC	CASSFPDGGSYEQYF
TRBD2	TRBV5-1	TRBJ2-3	NA	16	TGCGCCAGCAGCTTGGTTATGCGGGGGGGCACAGATACGCAGTATTTT	CASSLVMRGGTDTQYF
NA	TRBV14	TRBJ1-1	NA	17	TGTGCCAGCAGCCAAGATCCAGGGGTCTATTTTGACACTGAAGCTTTCTTT	CASSQDPGVYFDTEAFF
TRBD1	TRBV4-1	TRBJ2-7	NA	14	TGCGCCAGCAGCCAAGGGACAGGGGGCGCCGAGCAGTACTTC	CASSQGTGGAEQYF
TRBD1	TRBV6-4	TRBJ1-6	NA	15	TGTGCCAGCAGTGACGCGGCAGGGGGGTATTCACCCCTCCACTTT	CASSDAAGGYSPLHF
TRBD1	TRBV29-1	TRBJ2-1	NA	14	TGCAGCGTTGGTAGGACAGGGAAAAACAATGAGCAGTTCTTC	CSVGRTGKNNEQFF
TRBD1	TRBV2	TRBJ1-5	NA	13	TGTGCCAGCAGGGGACAGGGCGATCAGCCCCAGCATTTT	CASRGQGDQPQHF
NA	TRBV19	TRBJ2-3	NA	16	TGTGCCAGTAGTAGCCTCCCGCGGGGCAGCACAGATACGCAGTATTTT	CASSSLPRGSTDTQYF
TRBD1	TRBV27	TRBJ1-6	NA	21	TGTGCCAGCAGTTTATTCACTAGTAAGTCACAGGGGGTTAGTTGGAATTCACCCCTCCACTTT	CASSLFTSKSQGVSWNSPLHF
TRBD2	TRBV7-2	TRBJ2-3	NA	16	TGTGCCAGCACCCTCCAACGGGGGGGGGCCTTCGGTACGCAGTATTTT	CASTLQRGGAFGTQYF
NA	TRBV6-5	TRBJ1-1	NA	13	TGTGCCAGCAGTTACGTTGACACAACTGAAGCTTTCTTT	CASSYVDTTEAFF
NA	TRBV7-9	TRBJ2-7	NA	13	TGTGCCAGCAGCTCAGGAAGGGGCTACGAGCAGTACTTC	CASSSGRGYEQYF
NA	TRBV5-1	TRBJ2-3	NA	13	TGCGCCAGCAGCTTGGGAGAGGGTGATACGCAGTATTTT	CASSLGEGDTQYF
NA	TRBV6-1	TRBJ2-1	NA	13	TGTGCCAGCAGGTGGGGACTTTCGGATGAGCAGTTCTTC	CASRWGLSDEQFF
NA	TRBV20-1	TRBJ1-2	NA	11	TGCAGTGCTACAGGGGTGGGTGGCTACACCTTC	CSATGVGGYTF
TRBD1	TRBV7-3	TRBJ2-1	NA	15	TGTGCCAGCAGCGCCGGGACAGGAAGTTACAATGAGCAGTTCTTC	CASSAGTGSYNEQFF
TRBD1	TRBV6-5	TRBJ2-2	NA	16	TGTGCCAGCAGTTACTTCGGGACAGGGGATACCGGGGAGCTGTTTTTT	CASSYFGTGDTGELFF
NA	TRBV25-1	TRBJ1-3	once	14	TGTGCCAGCAGTGAAGGCCTCTCTGGAAACACCATATATTTT	CASSEGLSGNTIYF
NA	TRBV27	TRBJ2-7	once	15	TGTGCCAGCAGTTTAACCATTGTCGGGGCCTACGAGCAGTACTTC	CASSLTIVGAYEQYF
TRBD1	TRBV7-6	TRBJ1-1	NA	14	TGTGCCAGCAGCTCAGCCACAGGGGGTCCTGAAGCTTTCTTT	CASSSATGGPEAFF
TRBD1	TRBV28	TRBJ1-6	NA	16	TGTGCCAGCAGTTCAATACCGGGACAGGGGGATTCACCCCTCCACTTT	CASSSIPGQGDSPLHF
NA	TRBV4-2	TRBJ1-3	once	15	TGTGCCAGCAGCCAAGACAGGTTCACTGGAAACACCATATATTTT	CASSQDRFTGNTIYF
TRBD1	TRBV19	TRBJ1-2	NA	16	TGTGCCAGTAGGCCATCCGCCGGGACAGGGCGGTCTGGCTACACCTTC	CASRPSAGTGRSGYTF
NA	TRBV7-3	TRBJ2-2	NA	15	TGTGCCAGCAGCCCCAACCCTGGACTTAGCGGGGAGCTGTTTTTT	CASSPNPGLSGELFF
TRBD1	TRBV14	TRBJ2-1	NA	16	TGTGCCAGCAGCCAAGTCCACAGGGGGCCCGTCAATGAGCAGTTCTTC	CASSQVHRGPVNEQFF
NA	TRBV7-9	TRBJ2-5	NA	14	TGTGCCAGCAGCCCTCTCGCCTACCGCGAGACCCAGTACTTC	CASSPLAYRETQYF
NA	TRBV29-1	TRBJ2-7	NA	12	TGCAGCGTAGAACAGGGTCTCGGCGAGCAGTACTTC	CSVEQGLGEQYF
NA	TRBV6-4	TRBJ2-7	once	14	TGTGCCAGCAGGTACCGAGACAGAGCCTACGAGCAGTACTTC	CASRYRDRAYEQYF
NA	TRBV5-1	TRBJ2-7	NA	12	TGCGCCAGCAGCGTCGGCTCCTACGAGCAGTACTTC	CASSVGSYEQYF
NA	TRBV15	TRBJ1-4	NA	14	TGTGCCACAACCGAAGCGGGACGACCTGAAAAACTGTTTTTT	CATTEAGRPEKLFF
TRBD2	TRBV25-1	TRBJ2-1	NA	17	TGTGCCAGCAGTGTTCCTAGCGGGGGGTCCGTACACAATGAGCAGTTCTTC	CASSVPSGGSVHNEQFF
NA	TRBV2	TRBJ2-7	NA	14	TGTGCCAGCAAGCGGGCAGGGCTGCCCTACGAGCAGTACTTC	CASKRAGLPYEQYF
NA	TRBV4-1	TRBJ1-5	NA	17	TGCGCCAGCAGCCAGGGGGGGGCGGGCCCGAGAGGCCAGCCCCAGCATTTT	CASSQGGAGPRGQPQHF
NA	TRBV5-4	TRBJ2-5	NA	15	TGTGCCAGCAGTAAGGGGAGCGGGCCCCAAGAGACCCAGTACTTC	CASSKGSGPQETQYF
NA	TRBV2	TRBJ1-2	few	10	TGTGCCAGCGAAATTGGCGGCTACACCTTC	CASEIGGYTF
TRBD2	TRBV4-3	TRBJ2-3	once	17	TGCGCCAGCAGCCAAGATGCTGACGGGGGGGGTGCAGATACGCAGTATTTT	CASSQDADGGGADTQYF
NA	TRBV5-1	TRBJ1-2	many	13	TGCGCCAGCAGCTCGACAGGTGTCTATGGCTACACCTTC	CASSSTGVYGYTF
NA	TRBV20-1	TRBJ1-2	NA	11	TGCAGTGCTTTTAAGGGGGAGGGCTACACCTTC	CSAFKGEGYTF
TRBD1	TRBV5-6	TRBJ1-1	NA	14	TGTGCCAGCAGCAACGGACAGGCGAACACTGAAGCTTTCTTT	CASSNGQANTEAFF